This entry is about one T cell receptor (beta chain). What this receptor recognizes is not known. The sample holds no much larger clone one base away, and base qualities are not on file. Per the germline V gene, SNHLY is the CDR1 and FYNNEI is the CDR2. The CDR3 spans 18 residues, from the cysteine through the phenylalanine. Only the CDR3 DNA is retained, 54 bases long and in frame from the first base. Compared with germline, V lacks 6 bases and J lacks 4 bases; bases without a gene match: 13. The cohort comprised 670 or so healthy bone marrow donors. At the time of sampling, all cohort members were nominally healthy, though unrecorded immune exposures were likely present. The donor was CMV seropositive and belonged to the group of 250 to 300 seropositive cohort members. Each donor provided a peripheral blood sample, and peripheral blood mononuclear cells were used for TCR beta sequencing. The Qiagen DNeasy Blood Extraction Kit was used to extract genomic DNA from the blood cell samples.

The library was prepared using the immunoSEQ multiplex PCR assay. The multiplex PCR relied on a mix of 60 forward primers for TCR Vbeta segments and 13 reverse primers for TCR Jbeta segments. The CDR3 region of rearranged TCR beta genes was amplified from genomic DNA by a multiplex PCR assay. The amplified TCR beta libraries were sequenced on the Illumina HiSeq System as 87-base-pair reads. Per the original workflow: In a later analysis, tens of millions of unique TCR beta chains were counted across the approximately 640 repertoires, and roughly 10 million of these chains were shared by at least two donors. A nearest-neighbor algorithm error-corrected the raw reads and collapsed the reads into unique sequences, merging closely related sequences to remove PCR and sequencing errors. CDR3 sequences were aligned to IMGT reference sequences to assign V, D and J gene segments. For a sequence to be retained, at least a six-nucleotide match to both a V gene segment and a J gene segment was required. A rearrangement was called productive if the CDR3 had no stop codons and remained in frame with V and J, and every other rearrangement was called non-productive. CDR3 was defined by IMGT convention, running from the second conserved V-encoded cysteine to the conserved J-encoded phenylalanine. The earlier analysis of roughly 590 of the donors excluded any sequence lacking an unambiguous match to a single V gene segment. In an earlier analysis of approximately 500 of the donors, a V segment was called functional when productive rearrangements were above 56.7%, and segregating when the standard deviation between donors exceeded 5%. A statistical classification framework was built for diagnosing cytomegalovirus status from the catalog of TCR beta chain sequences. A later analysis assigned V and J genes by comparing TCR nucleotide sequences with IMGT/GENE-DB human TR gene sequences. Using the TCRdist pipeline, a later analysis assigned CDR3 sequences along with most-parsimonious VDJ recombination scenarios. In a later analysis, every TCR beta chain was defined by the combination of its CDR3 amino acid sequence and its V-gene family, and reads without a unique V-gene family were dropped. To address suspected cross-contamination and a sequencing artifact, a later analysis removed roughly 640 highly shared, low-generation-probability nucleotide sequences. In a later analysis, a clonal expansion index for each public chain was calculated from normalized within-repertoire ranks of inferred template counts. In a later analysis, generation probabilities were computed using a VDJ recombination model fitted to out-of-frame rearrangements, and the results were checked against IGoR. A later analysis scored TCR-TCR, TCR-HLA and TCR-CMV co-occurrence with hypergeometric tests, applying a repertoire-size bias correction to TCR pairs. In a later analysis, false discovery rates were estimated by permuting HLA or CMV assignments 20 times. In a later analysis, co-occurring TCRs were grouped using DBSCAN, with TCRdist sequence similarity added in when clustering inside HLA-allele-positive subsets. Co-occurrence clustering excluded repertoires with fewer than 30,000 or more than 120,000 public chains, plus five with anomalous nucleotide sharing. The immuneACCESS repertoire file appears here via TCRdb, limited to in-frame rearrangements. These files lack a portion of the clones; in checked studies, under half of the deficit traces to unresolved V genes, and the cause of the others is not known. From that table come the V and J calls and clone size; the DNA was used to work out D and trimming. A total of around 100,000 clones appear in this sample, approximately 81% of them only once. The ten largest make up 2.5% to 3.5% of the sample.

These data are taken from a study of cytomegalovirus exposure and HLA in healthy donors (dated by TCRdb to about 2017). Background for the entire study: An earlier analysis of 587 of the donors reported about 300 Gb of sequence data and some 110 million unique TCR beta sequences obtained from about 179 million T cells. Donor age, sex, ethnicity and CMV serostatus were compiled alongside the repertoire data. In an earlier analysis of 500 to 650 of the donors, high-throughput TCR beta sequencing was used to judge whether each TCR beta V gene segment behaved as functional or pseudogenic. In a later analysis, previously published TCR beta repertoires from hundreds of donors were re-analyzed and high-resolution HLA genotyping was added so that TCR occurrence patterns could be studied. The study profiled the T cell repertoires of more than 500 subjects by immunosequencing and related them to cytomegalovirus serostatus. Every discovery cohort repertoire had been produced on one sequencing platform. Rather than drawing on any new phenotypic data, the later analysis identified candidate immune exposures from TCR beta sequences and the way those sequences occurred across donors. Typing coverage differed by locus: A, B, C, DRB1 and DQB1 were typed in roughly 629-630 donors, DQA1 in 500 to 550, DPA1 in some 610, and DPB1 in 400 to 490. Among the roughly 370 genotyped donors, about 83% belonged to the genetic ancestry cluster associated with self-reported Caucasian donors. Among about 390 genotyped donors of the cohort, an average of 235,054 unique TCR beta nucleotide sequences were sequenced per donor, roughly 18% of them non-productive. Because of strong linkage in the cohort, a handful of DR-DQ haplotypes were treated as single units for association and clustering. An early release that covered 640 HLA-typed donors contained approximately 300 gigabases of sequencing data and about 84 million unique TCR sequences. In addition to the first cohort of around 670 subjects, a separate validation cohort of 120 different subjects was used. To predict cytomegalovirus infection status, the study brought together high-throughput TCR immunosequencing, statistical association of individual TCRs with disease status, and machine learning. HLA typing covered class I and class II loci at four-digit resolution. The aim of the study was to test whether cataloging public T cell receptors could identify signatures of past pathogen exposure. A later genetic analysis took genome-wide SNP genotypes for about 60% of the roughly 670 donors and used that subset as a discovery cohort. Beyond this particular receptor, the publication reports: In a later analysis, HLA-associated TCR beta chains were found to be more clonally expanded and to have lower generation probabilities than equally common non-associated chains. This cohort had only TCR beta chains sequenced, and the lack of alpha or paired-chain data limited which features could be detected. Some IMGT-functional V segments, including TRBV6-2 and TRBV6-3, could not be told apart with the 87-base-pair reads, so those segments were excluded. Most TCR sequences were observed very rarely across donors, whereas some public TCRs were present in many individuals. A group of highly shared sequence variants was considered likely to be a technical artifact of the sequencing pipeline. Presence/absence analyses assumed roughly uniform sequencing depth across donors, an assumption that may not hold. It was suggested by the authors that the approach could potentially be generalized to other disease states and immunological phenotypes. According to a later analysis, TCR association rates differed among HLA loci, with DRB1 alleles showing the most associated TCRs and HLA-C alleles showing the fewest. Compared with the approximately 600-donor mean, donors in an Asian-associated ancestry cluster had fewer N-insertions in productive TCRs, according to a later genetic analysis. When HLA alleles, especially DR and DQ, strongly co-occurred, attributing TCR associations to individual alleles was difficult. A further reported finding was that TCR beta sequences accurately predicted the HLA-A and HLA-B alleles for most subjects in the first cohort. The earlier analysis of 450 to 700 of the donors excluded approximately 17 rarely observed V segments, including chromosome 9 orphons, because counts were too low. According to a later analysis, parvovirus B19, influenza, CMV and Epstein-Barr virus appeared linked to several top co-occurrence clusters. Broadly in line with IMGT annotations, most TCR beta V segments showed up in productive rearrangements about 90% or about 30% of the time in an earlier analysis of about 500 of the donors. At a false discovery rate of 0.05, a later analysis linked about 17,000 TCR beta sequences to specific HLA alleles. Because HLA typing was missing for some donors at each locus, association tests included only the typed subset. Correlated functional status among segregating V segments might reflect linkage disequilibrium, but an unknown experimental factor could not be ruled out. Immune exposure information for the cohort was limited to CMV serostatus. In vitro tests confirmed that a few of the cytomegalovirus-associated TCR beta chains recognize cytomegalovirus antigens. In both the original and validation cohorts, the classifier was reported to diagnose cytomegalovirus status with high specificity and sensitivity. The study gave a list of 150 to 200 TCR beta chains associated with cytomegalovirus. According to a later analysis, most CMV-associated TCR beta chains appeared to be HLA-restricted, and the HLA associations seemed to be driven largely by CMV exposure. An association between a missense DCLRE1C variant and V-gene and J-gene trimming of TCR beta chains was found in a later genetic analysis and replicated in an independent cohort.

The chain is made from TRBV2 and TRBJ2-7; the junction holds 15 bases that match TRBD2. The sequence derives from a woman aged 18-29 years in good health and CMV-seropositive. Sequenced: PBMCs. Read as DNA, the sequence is TGTGCCAGCAGCCCGGGACTAGCGGGAGGACCCCTTGGGTACGAGCAGTACTTC. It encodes CASSPGLAGGPLGYEQYF.